This TCR beta chain was profiled in a study of blood T cell repertoires in COVID-19 (dated by TCRdb to 2018 to 2021). Concerning the study at large: The collaborator samples originated in the United States, Italy and Spain and spanned the acute and convalescent phases of COVID-19. The samples were drawn from the first 160 participants of the ongoing ImmuneRACE study and from over a thousand subjects provided by 6 global collaborators. The prospective study material was composed of cDNA or gDNA derived from T cells, B-cell-depleted T cells, or PBMCs. Subjects who had been exposed to COVID-19, were actively infected with it, or had recovered from it provided the deeply sampled blood TCRbeta repertoires that made up the dataset. Sample metadata almost always included a de-identified subject ID, COVID-19 status, age in years and sex. Where available, HLA class I and class II types were obtained from metadata supplied by the sample provider rather than from assay-based typing. The repertoires were released in a freely available public database intended as a resource for research on the immune response to SARS-CoV-2. General conclusions and limits of the study: The amount of clinical and demographic metadata varied by source and participant and was provided uncurated.

Points on this clone: Its antigen is currently not known. There are no base qualities to consult, and no much larger clone falls within one base.

One collaborating source in Seattle enrolled patients during active infection and followed them longitudinally through the course of disease. Whole blood was collected in K2EDTA tubes by collaborating institutions according to the institutions' own protocols. Collaborator samples were shipped for TCRbeta analysis as frozen whole blood, isolated PBMCs, or DNA extracted from either sample type. TCRbeta CDR3 regions were amplified from genomic DNA by means of the immunoSEQ Assay, a bias-controlled multiplex PCR. The published analysis was carried out like this. The number of nucleated cells in each sample was estimated by amplification of reference gene primers within the assay. To quantify the absolute abundance of each unique TCRbeta CDR3 rearrangement, sequence reads were collapsed and filtered. For each sample, productive Simpson clonality was calculated as the square root of Simpson's diversity index across productive rearrangements. Held by TCRdb, this immuneACCESS table contains in-frame sequences only and omits some clones. Under half of the omission traces to an unresolved V gene where checked; the cause of the rest is unknown. From that table come the V and J calls and clone size; the DNA was used to work out D and trimming. This sample comprises 180,000 or so clones, 85% to 90% of them detected only once. Approximately 11% of the sample belongs to the ten largest clones.

V loses 4 bases of germline sequence and J loses 6 bases, and the interval between the two ends is 10 bases. Based on the germline V gene, the CDR1 and CDR2 sequences are KGHSH and LQKENI. The CDR3, cysteine through phenylalanine, is 14 amino acids long. CDR3 DNA only is kept here, 42 bases in frame from base 1. Recombination connected TRBV18 to TRBJ1-6, with the D gene not confidently named. The sample comprised peripheral blood. The sequence was collected from a woman aged 55-69 years with COVID-19, enrolled during active disease. The DNA sequence is given as TGTGCCAGCTCACACCGGGATCCTAATTCACCCCTCCACTTT. Its protein is CASSHRDPNSPLHF.